In this sample, the clone carrying this T cell receptor (beta chain) turned up once. Methods used by the authors: The authors estimated nucleated cell counts from reference gene primer amplification. The repertoire was sequenced with immunoSEQ multiplex PCR; TCRdb's copy has only in-frame clones and lacks some. V and J calls and clone size follow that table, whereas D and trimming were derived from the DNA. The profile shows around 180,000 clones, about 81% of them singletons. The data derive from a study of blood T cell repertoires in COVID-19. The overall study: Material from acute and convalescent COVID-19 was sourced from the United States, Italy and Spain. PBMCs, B-cell-depleted T cells, or T cells provided the cDNA or gDNA that made up the material.

The ends were cut back, 1 base at V and 4 bases at J, with 14 bases in the middle. The germline V gene has CDR1 SGHDT and CDR2 YYEEEE. The CDR3 has 15 residues. In Seattle, patients joined the study during active infection and were tracked longitudinally. The material sequenced was peripheral blood. The receptor comes from a woman aged 80 or older with COVID-19, enrolled during active disease. V usage is TRBV5-6 and J usage is TRBJ1-2; D unclear. The CDR3 nucleotides are TGTGCCAGCAGCTTGCACGGACTCCTTTTCTATGGCTACACCTTC. Encoded protein: CASSLHGLLFYGYTF.